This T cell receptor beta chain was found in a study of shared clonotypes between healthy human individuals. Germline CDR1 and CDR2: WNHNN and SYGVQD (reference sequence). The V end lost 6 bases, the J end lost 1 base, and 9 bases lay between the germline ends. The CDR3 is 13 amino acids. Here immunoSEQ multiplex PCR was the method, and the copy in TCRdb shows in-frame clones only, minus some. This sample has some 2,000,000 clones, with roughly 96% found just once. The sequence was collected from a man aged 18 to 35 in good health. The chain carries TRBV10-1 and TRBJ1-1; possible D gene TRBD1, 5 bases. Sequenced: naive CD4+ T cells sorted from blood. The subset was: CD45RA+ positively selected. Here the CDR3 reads CASRGPTNTEAFF. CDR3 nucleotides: TGCGCCAGCAGGGGACCGACGAACACTGAAGCTTTCTTT.